The following is a TCR beta chain sequence with its context. The target antigen is unknown. One end of the junction varies from germline; a read error may be responsible. With around 520 ng total RNA as template and a constant-region primer, TCR beta cDNA was made. TCR beta libraries came from three nested multiplex PCR rounds using slightly modified ARM-PCR. One entry per CDR3 protein, called by TCRdb with MiXCR from the multiplex PCR reads. The sample consists of 80,000 or so distinct CDR3 sequences, 60% to 80% of them appearing once. Co-extracted RNA and DNA came from roughly 20-30 mg of unsorted bulk tissue. Five separate regions were sampled from each tumor. The data belong to a study of tumor-infiltrating lymphocytes in primary liver carcinoma. Study-wide results and caveats: Blood's top-250-clone fraction was significantly lower than that of tumors (p = 0.039). Only about 7-24% of top clones spanned all five tumor regions.

Sequenced material: liver tumor tissue from sampling region 4. Subset specified: tumor region T4, right-lateral pole. The sequence came from a woman in her fifties or sixties with primary liver carcinoma and hepatitis B virus infection.

The CDR3 protein is CSVGRVREREKLFF. The CDR3 DNA reads TGCAGTGTTGGGCGGGTCAGGGAGAGGGAAAAACTGTTTTTT. The chain is built from TRBV29-1 and TRBJ1-4, with D possibly matching TRBD1 (5 bases). Germline values: CDR1 SQVTM, CDR2 ANQGSEA. The CDR3 runs to 14 residues.